This T cell receptor (beta chain) was identified during a study of blood T cell repertoires in COVID-19 (TCRdb year 2020). Describing the broader study: The collaborator samples originated in the United States, Italy and Spain and spanned the acute and convalescent phases of COVID-19. The prospective study material was composed of cDNA or gDNA derived from T cells, B-cell-depleted T cells, or PBMCs. The dataset comprised deeply sampled blood TCRbeta repertoires from subjects exposed to, actively infected with, or recovered from COVID-19. The repertoires were made available in a free public database intended to serve as a resource for research on the immune response to SARS-CoV-2. The samples were drawn from the first 160 participants of the ongoing ImmuneRACE study and from 1,254 subjects provided by 6 global collaborators. Nearly every sample came with metadata listing a de-identified subject ID, COVID-19 status, age in years and sex. Where available, HLA class I and class II types were obtained from metadata supplied by the sample provider rather than from assay-based typing. What the research found in general, with its limitations: The quantity of clinical and demographic metadata differed by source and by participant and was supplied without curation.

CDR1 and CDR2 are drawn from the germline V gene: SNHLY, FYNNEI. Including cysteine and phenylalanine, the CDR3 has 16 amino acids. CDR3 DNA only is kept here, 48 bases in frame from base 1. Germline trimming: 7 bases from V, 3 bases from J; junction bases outside gene matches: 11. With regard to this clone: There is no known antigen for this receptor. The record has no base qualities; no much larger clone is one base away.

The collaborating institutions used their own protocols to collect whole blood in K2EDTA tubes. For TCRbeta analysis, collaborators shipped samples in one of three forms: frozen whole blood, isolated PBMCs, or DNA extracted from either of those sample types. The immunoSEQ Assay, a bias-controlled multiplex PCR, was used to amplify TCRbeta CDR3 regions from genomic DNA. On the study's bioinformatics: Within the assay, amplification of reference gene primers was used to estimate how many nucleated cells each sample contained. To quantify the absolute abundance of each unique TCRbeta CDR3 rearrangement, sequence reads were collapsed and filtered. For each sample, productive Simpson clonality was calculated as the square root of Simpson's diversity index over productive rearrangements. TCRdb retrieved this table from immuneACCESS and kept in-frame rearrangements only. Not all clones are present; in checked studies, unresolved V genes account for under half, and no reason is known for the remainder. D and trimming were read from the DNA, whereas the V and J calls and clone size are those reported in that table. For this sample the table gives about 220,000 clones, of which about 86% were detected only once. The top ten constitute 2% to 2.5% of the sample.

The receptor was isolated from a woman aged 55 to 70 with acute or convalescent COVID-19. Sequenced input: peripheral blood. Recombination connected TRBV2 to TRBJ1-4; TRBD1 aligns with 7 central bases. The sequenced DNA is TGTGCCAGCAAAGGGACAGCCCCTTCACCTAATGAAAAACTGTTTTTT. This translates into CASKGTAPSPNEKLFF.